The entry below gives a single T cell receptor beta chain sequence along with its context. What it recognizes is unknown. A junction boundary mismatches the germline segment, possibly from a read error. The use of a sample-barcoded 5' primer and a J-beta primer mix characterized a second PCR of about 6 to 12 cycles. TCRdb called the 5' RACE reads again in MiXCR, with one record for every CDR3 protein. In the table there are around 1.5 million distinct CDR3 sequences, about 35% of which are singletons. The data stem from a study of blood T cells in healthy people across ages. Study results and caveats: In long-lived donors, naive CD4+ cell counts and diversity exceeded those of aged donors. Since the PBMCs were unsorted, naive and antigen-experienced cells could not be conclusively compared.

Total RNA extracted from each sample amounted to at least 5 micrograms. Sequencing input: blood. This TCR came from a woman under 40 in good health.

The chain's CDR3 is CASSAGTGDFYDEQFF. For the CDR3, the DNA is TGTGCCAGCAGCGCCGGGACAGGAGATTTCTACGATGAGCAGTTCTTC. This sequence joins TRBV5-5 and TRBJ2-1; 8 nucleotides match TRBD1. Germline V gene data show CDR1 as SGHKS and CDR2 as YYEKEE (reference sequence). This CDR3 region has 16 residues.